This TCR beta chain originates from a study of human T cells and chemical hapten exposure. Study results and limitations: With regard to DPC sensitization, TCRs above 1 in 1000 frequency did not change.

From the RACE reads, TCRdb called clonotypes with MiXCR, one entry per CDR3 protein. Of some 82,000 distinct CDR3 sequences in the sample, approximately 11% are singletons; the top ten hold about 4%. Regarding time point: patch test 1, 2 weeks after DPC sensitization. Treatment denoted: therapeutic diphenylcyclopropenone sensitization with weekly scalp DPC. Sample donors consisted of patients with alopecia, aged 18 to 70 years, who were suitable for DPC. Germline V gene lookup returns CDR1 MDHEN and CDR2 SYDVKM. V dropped 4 bases and J dropped 4; count of bases not matched to a gene: 9. CDR3 length: 15 amino acids. As concerns this clonotype: Its antigen is still unknown.

The receptor was derived from a woman aged 45-65 years with alopecia areata. Some clones in this sample may be carry-over from other donors' samples. The material sequenced was whole blood, taken in connection with sensitization to the hapten diphenylcyclopropenone (DPC). The V and J genes are TRBV28 and TRBJ2-7; TRBD1 matches 8 bases. The CDR3, as DNA: TGTGCCAGCAGTTCCTGGACAGGGCTTAATTACGAGCAGTACTTC. Translating it yields CASSSWTGLNYEQYF.